This T cell receptor (beta chain) was obtained from a study of cytomegalovirus exposure and HLA in healthy donors. In germline, CDR1 is LNHDA, CDR2 SQIVND (reference sequence). Trimming pared 8 bases from V and 2 bases from J, leaving 10 bases between. CDR3 size: 13 residues. The PCR made use of 60 Vbeta and 13 Jbeta primers. Measured with immunoSEQ multiplex PCR; TCRdb has only the in-frame clones, and not every one. The sample comprises some 90,000 clones, around 80% of which are singletons, and approximately 4% rests with the top ten. About this clone itself: Its antigen is not known.

General study findings and limits: A further, later analysis showed that HLA-associated TCR beta chains (compared with equally common others) were more clonally expanded. Beyond CMV serostatus, there was no information to go on about immune exposure.

The chain recombines TRBV19 with TRBJ2-1, with a weak D call TRBD2 (7 bases). This sequence originates from a male donor in good health and CMV-seropositive. Sequenced: PBMCs. As DNA, the CDR3 is TGTGCCAGTCGGGGGGCCGCCTACAATGAGCAGTTCTTC. Its protein product is CASRGAAYNEQFF.